What follows are 12 T cell receptor beta chains derived from one specimen sequenced in a study of cytomegalovirus exposure and HLA in healthy donors. Both 60 Vbeta primers and 13 Jbeta primers went into the PCR. The protocol was immunoSEQ multiplex PCR, while the TCRdb copy is restricted to in-frame clones and leaves out a portion. The sample comprises around 140,000 clones, around 75% of which are singletons, and 2.9% rests with the top ten. Specimen: PBMCs. Receptors originate from a young woman in good health and CMV-seronegative.

This clone was found once. The chain employs TRBV7-2 and TRBJ1-2; TRBD1 matches 12 bases. CDR3 length: 15 amino acids. Germline V lookup: CDR1 SGHTA, CDR2 FQGNSA. The junction had 4 bases not matched to a gene; V was cut back by 1 base and J by 7 bases. CDR3 bases: TGTGCCAGCAGCTTAGTGGGACAGGGGGCGGGTGGCTACACCTTC. This translates into CASSLVGQGAGGYTF.

The chain uses TRBV28 and TRBJ2-7; TRBD1 agrees at 9 bases. Per germline, CDR1 MDHEN and CDR2 SYDVKM. CDR3 length: 14 residues. V was pared by 5 bases and J by 6 bases, with 8 bases of the junction left unmatched. CDR3 DNA: TGTGCCAGCAGTGCCGGGACAGGGTTTTTCGAGCAGTACTTC. It codes for CASSAGTGFFEQYF.

V is TRBV4-1 and J is TRBJ1-5; 8 bases match TRBD1. Germline V gene data show CDR1 as MGHRA and CDR2 as YSYEKL. This CDR3 region has 16 residues. V lost 4 bases, J lost 6 bases, and 11 bases stayed unmatched. CDR3 in DNA: TGCGCCAGCAGCCGGAGGCACGACAGGGGACGTCAGCCCCAGCATTTT. Residues: CASSRRHDRGRQPQHF.

The chain links TRBV30 to TRBJ1-2; 7 bases match TRBD1. The CDR3 contains 13 residues. After removal of 2 bases from V and 6 bases from J, the junction contained 6 bases not matched to a gene. Looked up from germline, CDR1 is GTSNPN and CDR2 is SVGIG (reference sequence). The CDR3 DNA reads TGTGCCTGGAGTTTTACAGGGGTTAATGGCTACACCTTC. Protein product: CAWSFTGVNGYTF.

This clone has just one count. The V and J genes are TRBV27 and TRBJ2-1, with D perhaps TRBD2 (6 bases). Trimming pared 6 bases from V and 0 bases from J, leaving 12 bases between. This CDR3 spans 15 amino acids. The germline gives CDR1 MNHEY, CDR2 SMNVEV (reference sequence). The CDR3, as DNA: TGTGCCAGCAGGGGGGGTGAGAGCTCCTACAATGAGCAGTTCTTC. Translation gives CASRGGESSYNEQFF.

This chain links TRBV19 with TRBJ1-5; D is unresolved. The CDR3 has 13 residues. Germline loops: CDR1 LNHDA, CDR2 SQIVND (reference sequence). Trimming pared 6 bases from V and 2 bases from J, leaving 8 bases between. CDR3 bases: TGTGCCAGTAGCGGGTTGGGCAATCAGCCCCAGCATTTT. This codes for CASSGLGNQPQHF.

The genes are TRBV28 and TRBJ1-3; maybe TRBD1 (6 bases). In germline, CDR1 is MDHEN, CDR2 SYDVKM. The CDR3 contains 13 residues. Trimming removed 10 bases from V and 0 bases from J, with 10 bases in between. The CDR3 here is CATQGHSGNTIYF. The DNA for the CDR3 is TGTGCCACACAGGGCCACTCTGGAAACACCATATATTTT.

The rearrangement joins TRBV6-5 to TRBJ1-4; D is unresolved. Trimming took off 7 bases at V and 5 bases at J, with 11 bases between the two ends. The CDR3 runs to 13 residues. The germline V gene has CDR1 MNHEY and CDR2 SVGAGI. The CDR3 loop is CASKIPGNEKLFF. CDR3 bases: TGTGCCAGCAAAATCCCGGGAAATGAAAAACTGTTTTTT.

The V call is TRBV7-3, the J call TRBJ1-1; D is unclear. Germline values: CDR1 SGHTA, CDR2 FQGTGA. The CDR3 runs to 13 residues. The V and J ends lost 6 bases and 4 bases respectively, with 12 bases between them. The DNA for the CDR3 is TGTGCCAGCAGTGCAAATTGGGCCACTGAAGCTTTCTTT. It specifies CASSANWATEAFF.

The gene calls are TRBV30 and TRBJ2-6; 7 nucleotides agree with TRBD1. CDR3 size: 15 residues. Trimming at V came to 3 bases and at J to 3 bases, leaving 5 bases not matched to a gene. From germline, CDR1 is GTSNPN and CDR2 SVGIG (reference sequence). CDR3 region: CAWRTRGIGANVLTF. The CDR3 DNA reads as TGTGCCTGGAGAACCAGGGGGATTGGGGCCAACGTCCTGACTTTC. Full variable domain (outside the CDR3, taken from reference TRBV30 and TRBJ2-6): SQTIHQWPATLVQPVGSPLSLECTVEGTSNPNLYWYRQAAGRGLQLLFYSVGIGQISSEVPQNLSASRPQDRQFILSSKKLLLSDSGFYLCAWRTRGIGANVLTFGAGSRLTVL.

This clone showed up just a few times. CDR3 loop: CASSQDGPWSSYEQYF. CDR3 coding DNA: TGCGCCAGCAGCCAAGATGGCCCATGGAGCTCCTACGAGCAGTACTTC. J is TRBJ2-7 and V is TRBV4-1, with no clear D. Trimming cost V 0 bases and J 0 bases, with 12 bases left between them. This CDR3 region has 16 residues. CDR1 is MGHRA, CDR2 YSYEKL, per germline.

A few counts support this clone. The chain links TRBV27 to TRBJ1-1, with TRBD1 identical over 8 bases. The CDR3 consists of 13 residues. V lost 6 bases, J lost 3 bases, and 3 bases stayed unmatched. From germline, CDR1 is MNHEY and CDR2 SMNVEV (reference sequence). DNA of the CDR3: TGTGCCAGCAGACACAGGGGGGACACTGAAGCTTTCTTT. Its protein product is CASRHRGDTEAFF.